This entry concerns a single TCR beta chain. The clone's antigen remains unknown. No base quality information exists; no much larger clone differs at one position. For TCRbeta CDR3 sequencing, genomic DNA was extracted from sorted cells using the QIAGEN DNeasy Blood and Tissue Kit. High-throughput TCRbeta CDR3 sequencing, which included PCR amplification with bias correction and internal controls, was done commercially through immunoSEQ. In the source study's methods: Unique productive TCRbeta sequences were defined by CDR3 nucleotide sequence when primers matched and otherwise by CDR3 amino acid sequence together with Vbeta and Jbeta genes. To correct for sorting error, sequences found in more than one sorted population at a frequency ratio of 2:1 or less were discarded, and the remaining shared sequences were assigned to the population with the higher frequency. A sequence counted as donor-reactive if, in CFSE-low cells, the sequence had a frequency of at least 0.01% and was expanded at least 5-fold compared with unstimulated cells. Jensen-Shannon divergence, calculated on the top 100 TCRbeta sequences ranked by frequency, was used to quantify repertoire divergence. For any sample with multiple sequencing runs, sorting error was corrected in each run separately before the runs were pooled. Sourced from immuneACCESS, this table was stored by TCRdb with only in-frame sequences that have V and J called. A share of the clones is absent; for the studies checked, an unresolved V gene accounts for under half, and the remainder has no known explanation. V, J and clone size reflect that table, while D and trimming were determined from the DNA. The sample table contains nearly 95,000 clones; only one count was recorded for approximately 94% of them. The ten largest clones represent approximately 0.5% of the sample.

Taken with the paper, the label for time point translates to: blood sample drawn before combined kidney and bone marrow transplant. Thawed PBMCs were FACS-sorted into unstimulated Tregs (CD4+CD25+CD127-), CD4+ non-Tregs (CD4+CD25-), CD4 cells and CD8 cells. The patients were 4 recipients of combined kidney and bone marrow transplants from the ITN036ST trial, and samples were available only for these trial subjects. Healthy control blood was processed to PBMCs with a Ficoll density gradient and then cryopreserved, whereas patient PBMCs were collected both before and after transplant. The V and J ends are trimmed by 8 bases and 0 bases, leaving 5 bases between them. The CDR3 goes from the cysteine to the phenylalanine over 13 residues. Only the CDR3 part of the read is kept: 39 bases, read in frame from the first base. The CDR1 and CDR2 encoded by the germline V gene (reference sequence) are MNHEY and SMNVEV.

The data derive from a study of Tregs in tolerant kidney transplant recipients (dated by TCRdb to the late 2010s). Background for the entire study: The transplants used related donors with nonmyeloablative bone marrow transplantation, and mixed chimerism in the human trials was transient. Before combined kidney and bone marrow transplantation, this study identified donor-specific regulatory T cells using TCRbeta sequencing and then followed those same cells after transplant.

Beyond this particular receptor, the publication reports: Although technical replication error seemed to be minimal, the question of biological reproducibility was not addressed directly. Because the study included only a small number of patients, the results must be confirmed in larger populations and under other immunosuppression protocols. Expanding Tregs with activated donor B cells appeared to identify the most biologically relevant and donor-specific TCRbeta repertoire. Donor-specific Treg expansion exceeded global Treg expansion in tolerant patients, suggesting antigen-driven rather than nonspecific expansion. For some patients the PCR primers changed over time, which made it impossible to compare the samples from those patients at the nucleotide level.

Sequencing was performed on CD4+ T cells from blood, taken before the transplant. The TCR sequence derives from a human donor who received a combined kidney and bone marrow transplant. The chain was built from TRBV27 and TRBJ2-6, with no confidently assigned D gene. The sequenced DNA: TGTGCCAGCTCAAACTCTGGGGCCAACGTCCTGACTTTC. This encodes CASSNSGANVLTF.